This TCR beta chain was identified during a study of blood T cell repertoires in COVID-19. Study-level background: Samples came from the United States, Italy and Spain, spanning acute and convalescent COVID-19. T cells, B-cell-depleted T cells, or PBMCs provided the cDNA or gDNA that served as material.

The ends lost 5 bases at V and 7 bases at J; junction bases unmatched: 8. The V gene's germline CDR1 is SEHNR and CDR2 FQNEAQ (reference sequence). The length of the CDR3 is 15 residues. Original analysis: Estimation of nucleated cell counts relied on the amplification of reference gene primers. Repertoires were generated with immunoSEQ multiplex PCR, while TCRdb's copy carries only in-frame clones and drops some. The V and J calls and clone size come from that table; D and trimming were worked out from the DNA. This table holds roughly 16,000 clones, around 92% found once. The sequenced sample was peripheral blood. This chain connects TRBV7-9 to TRBJ2-5; 12 bases match TRBD1. This TCR came from a human donor in a cohort sampled during active COVID-19. The CDR3 is CASSHGTGGFVTQYF. Written as DNA, the CDR3 is TGTGCCAGCAGCCACGGGACAGGGGGCTTCGTGACCCAGTACTTC.